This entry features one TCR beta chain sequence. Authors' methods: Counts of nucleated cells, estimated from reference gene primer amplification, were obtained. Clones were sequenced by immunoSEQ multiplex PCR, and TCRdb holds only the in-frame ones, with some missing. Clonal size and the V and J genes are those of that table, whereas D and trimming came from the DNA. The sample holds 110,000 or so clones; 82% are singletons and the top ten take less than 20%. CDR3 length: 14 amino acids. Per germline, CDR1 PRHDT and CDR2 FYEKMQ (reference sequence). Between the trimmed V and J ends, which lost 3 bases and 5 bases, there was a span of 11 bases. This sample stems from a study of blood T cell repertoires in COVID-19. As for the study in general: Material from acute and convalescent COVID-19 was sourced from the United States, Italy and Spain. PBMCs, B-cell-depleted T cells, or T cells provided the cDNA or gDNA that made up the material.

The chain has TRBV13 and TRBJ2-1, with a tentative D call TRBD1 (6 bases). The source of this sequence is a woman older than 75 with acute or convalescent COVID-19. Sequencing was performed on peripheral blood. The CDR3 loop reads CASSFRQANNEQFF. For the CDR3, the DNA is TGTGCCAGCAGCTTCCGACAGGCAAACAATGAGCAGTTCTTC.